Listed below are T cell receptor beta chains from one sample, sequenced in a study of blood T cell repertoires in COVID-19. TCRdb's table, derived via immunoSEQ multiplex PCR, lists solely in-frame clones and lacks some. The sample carries 250,000 to 400,000 clones, more than 75% recorded once. The sequencing sample was made of peripheral blood. The receptors originated from a man aged 50-60 years with active or convalescent COVID-19. CDR3s include the opening cysteine and the closing phenylalanine or tryptophan. D genes are given only for firm matches. Rows give clone size only sometimes, using once, few, many, or a class for an expanded clone.

clone_size j_call v_call d_call cdr3_nt cdr3_aa
NA TRBJ2-5 TRBV5-4 TRBD2 TGTGCCAGCAGCTTGGGGACTAGCGGGCCCCAAGAGACCCAGTACTTC CASSLGTSGPQETQYF
NA TRBJ2-3 TRBV27 TRBD2 TGTGCCAGCAGTTTTCGACCTAGCGGAAGCACAGATACGCAGTATTTT CASSFRPSGSTDTQYF
once TRBJ1-2 TRBV3-1/TRBV3-2 NA TGTGCCAGCAGCCAAGCTCTCCATTCTAGACCCTATGGCTACACCTTC CASSQALHSRPYGYTF
NA TRBJ1-1 TRBV15 TRBD1 TGTGCCACCAGCCCCTTTGGGACAGGGGGACTAAACACTGAAGCTTTCTTT CATSPFGTGGLNTEAFF
NA TRBJ2-7 TRBV9 TRBD1 TGTGCCAGCAGCGTAGAGGGACAGGGGGATTACGAGCAGTACTTC CASSVEGQGDYEQYF
NA TRBJ1-6 TRBV2 NA TGTGCCAGCCGCGGGTATAATTCACCCCTCCACTTT CASRGYNSPLHF
few TRBJ2-3 TRBV21-1 NA TGTGCCAGCAGCAAAAAATCCCGAACGTTCCCACAGGGACCCACAGATACGCAGTATTTT CASSKKSRTFPQGPTDTQYF
once TRBJ1-6 TRBV5-1 TRBD1 TGCGCCAGCAGCTTCGGACAGGGTTTGAATTCACCCCTCCACTTT CASSFGQGLNSPLHF
NA TRBJ2-1 TRBV19 NA TGTGCCAGTCGGAGAGACAGCCAGCAGTTCTTC CASRRDSQQFF
NA TRBJ2-7 TRBV3-1/TRBV3-2 NA TGTGCCAGCAGCCTGACAGACTACGAGCAGTACTTC CASSLTDYEQYF
NA TRBJ1-2 TRBV28 TRBD1 TGTGCCAGCAGTTCCCCGACAGGGGGCAACTATGGCTACACCTTC CASSSPTGGNYGYTF
NA TRBJ2-2 TRBV9 NA TGTGCCAGCAGCCCCGTAGTCCAGTGGACAAGGAACACCGGGGAGCTGTTTTTT CASSPVVQWTRNTGELFF
NA TRBJ2-5 TRBV5-1 TRBD1 TGCGCCAGCAGCTCGCTCGGGACAGGTCAAGAGACCCAGTACTTC CASSSLGTGQETQYF
once TRBJ1-5 TRBV12-3/TRBV12-4 NA TGTGCCAGCAGTTCTGGACTGGGTCAGCCCCAGCATTTT CASSSGLGQPQHF
once TRBJ2-5 TRBV10-3 NA TGTGCCATCAGTGAGTCCGGGGGAGAGACCCAGTACTTC CAISESGGETQYF
NA TRBJ2-4 TRBV14 NA TGTGCCAGCAGCTCTACTGCCGGGGTAAACATTCAGTACTTC CASSSTAGVNIQYF
NA TRBJ2-7 TRBV2 NA TGTGCCAGCAGTGCTAGTGCCATCTCCTACGAGCAGTACTTC CASSASAISYEQYF
few TRBJ1-3 TRBV19 NA TGTGCCAGTAGTATCGGACGGACAAGAAACACCATATATTTT CASSIGRTRNTIYF
NA TRBJ1-1 TRBV20-1 NA TGCAGTGCCTTAACGGGGAATGCTTTCTTT CSALTGNAFF
NA TRBJ1-1 TRBV5-1 TRBD1 TGCGCCAGCAGCCGGGACAGGGTGAACACTGAAGCTTTCTTT CASSRDRVNTEAFF
NA TRBJ1-2 TRBV4-3 NA TGCGCCAGCAGCCAAGGCGACACCTCCCCAGGCTACACCTTC CASSQGDTSPGYTF
NA TRBJ1-1 TRBV29-1 TRBD1 TGCAGCGGATGGACAGGTACGAACACTGAAGCTTTCTTT CSGWTGTNTEAFF
NA TRBJ2-5 TRBV18 NA TGTGCCAGCTCGCCTAGAGAGACCCAGTACTTC CASSPRETQYF
once TRBJ2-7 TRBV4-3 NA TGCGCCAGCAGCCAAGTCTACCAGGGGAGAGGGGAGCAGTACTTC CASSQVYQGRGEQYF
few TRBJ1-1 TRBV7-3 TRBD1 TGTGCCAGCAGTCTCACAGGGGGAAAAGAAGCTTTCTTT CASSLTGGKEAFF
NA TRBJ1-4 TRBV6-2/TRBV6-3 NA TGTGCCAGCAGTTACAGCGCAACTAATGAAAAACTGTTTTTT CASSYSATNEKLFF
NA TRBJ2-7 TRBV30 NA TGTGCCACAGTTTCCGGGACCTACGAGCAGTACTTC CATVSGTYEQYF
NA TRBJ1-2 TRBV4-2 TRBD1 TGTGCCAGCAGCCCACAGGGGGCGGGTGACTATGGCTACACCTTC CASSPQGAGDYGYTF
NA TRBJ2-2 TRBV2 NA TGTGCCACCAAGGGACAGAACACCGGGGAGCTGTTTTTT CATKGQNTGELFF
NA TRBJ2-7 TRBV7-9 TRBD2 TGTGCCAGCAGCCGAGCGGGGGGTGTTAAGGAGCAGTACTTC CASSRAGGVKEQYF
NA TRBJ1-2 TRBV7-9 TRBD1 TGTGCCAGCAGCTCGACAGGGGGCGCGGATGGCTACACCTTC CASSSTGGADGYTF
NA TRBJ2-2 TRBV11-2 NA TGTGCCAGCAGCGACCGACCGAGCGCCGGGGAGCTGTTTTTT CASSDRPSAGELFF
NA TRBJ1-4 TRBV6-6 NA TGTGCCAGCAGTCCTCTCACGTTACAGGGCCTGGTTGAAAAACTGTTTTTT CASSPLTLQGLVEKLFF
NA TRBJ1-2 TRBV27 NA TGTGCCAGCAGTTTAAGGACTCGGGGATTAGTTGGTTCGACCGGGGATGGCTACACCTTC CASSLRTRGLVGSTGDGYTF
few TRBJ2-7 TRBV5-1 NA TGCGCCAGCAGCTTGGCCCCCGGACTTGGAAACGAGCAGTACTTC CASSLAPGLGNEQYF
NA TRBJ2-5 TRBV30 TRBD1 TGTGCCTGGAGGCGACAGGGGATGGGGCAAGAGACCCAGTACTTC CAWRRQGMGQETQYF
NA TRBJ1-5 TRBV6-5 TRBD1 TGTGCCAGCAGGGGGACAGGACGGTTACAGCCCCAGCATTTT CASRGTGRLQPQHF
NA TRBJ1-4 TRBV27 NA TGTGCCAGCAGGGGTGGACGCCAACTCGGGGCTAATGAAAAACTGTTTTTT CASRGGRQLGANEKLFF
NA TRBJ2-1 TRBV7-2 NA TGTGCCAGCAGCTTTAACCAGGGCGGTGAGCAGTTCTTC CASSFNQGGEQFF
NA TRBJ2-1 TRBV2 TRBD1 TGTGCCTCGGTAGAATTAGGGCAGGGGGCGGGTGAGCAGTTCTTC CASVELGQGAGEQFF
once TRBJ2-5 TRBV7-9 TRBD1 TGTGCCAGCAGCCATGGACAGGGTGGGGTCCAAGAGACCCAGTACTTC CASSHGQGGVQETQYF
NA TRBJ1-1 TRBV7-3 NA TGTGCCAGCAGCCTCCAGGGCCTTAACACTGAAGCTTTCTTT CASSLQGLNTEAFF
few TRBJ1-6 TRBV5-1 NA TGCGCCAGCAGCTTGGGACAGGATACACCCCTCCACTTT CASSLGQDTPLHF
NA TRBJ1-1 TRBV11-1 NA TGTGCCAGCAGCCGCGGACAGTTGAACACTGAAGCTTTCTTT CASSRGQLNTEAFF
NA TRBJ1-1 TRBV11-3 NA TGTGCCAGCAGCAAGAATCAGGGGAACACTGAAGCTTTCTTT CASSKNQGNTEAFF
NA TRBJ1-2 TRBV10-3 NA TGTGCCATCAGTGAGTCGGGGGCTGACTATGGCTACACCTTC CAISESGADYGYTF
NA TRBJ2-2 TRBV11-2 TRBD2 TGTGCCAGCAGCCGCCGCGGGGGGGAGACCGGGGAGCTGTTTTTT CASSRRGGETGELFF